The entry below describes one T cell receptor beta chain. The CDR3 is 15 amino acids. The germline V and J ends were trimmed by 1 base and 2 bases, with 9 bases remaining between them. Germline V gives CDR1 SGHVS, CDR2 FNYEAQ. This entry is derived from a study of cytomegalovirus exposure and HLA in healthy donors. Use of 60 Vbeta and 13 Jbeta primers characterized the PCR. Measured with immunoSEQ multiplex PCR; TCRdb has only the in-frame clones, and not every one. The data contain some 190,000 clones, around 80% of them singletons. The sequenced sample was PBMCs. This receptor was taken from a woman aged 25 to 39 in good health and CMV-seronegative. V gene TRBV7-6 combines with J gene TRBJ1-3, with D possibly being TRBD1 (6 bases). CDR3 DNA sequence: TGTGCCAGCAGCTTAGGAGGGGGAACTGGAAACACCATATATTTT. This sequence encodes CASSLGGGTGNTIYF.